This is a list of T cell receptor beta chains from one sample in a study of vaccination effects on CD4 cells after COVID-19. These receptors' antigens are unknown. The assay was immunoSEQ multiplex PCR, and TCRdb's table has in-frame clones only and misses some. This sample carries 50,000 or so clones, over 60% of them seen once, and the ten largest clones take under 7%. Sequencing used CD4+ T cells from PBMCs cultured without peptide, obtained after COVID-19 vaccination. These receptors were taken from a human donor who had a prior SARS-CoV-2 infection. Each CDR3 is given with its conserved first and last residue.

CDR3aa,v_gene,j_gene
CAISSDRGQLDEQYF,TRBV10-3,TRBJ2-7
CAGSDTSLNTEAFF,TRBV7-9,TRBJ1-1
CASSQFGEETQYF,TRBV3-1/TRBV3-2,TRBJ2-5
CASSLVVGGALFF,TRBV7-2,TRBJ1-4
CASSQWRYVTSGRSTDTQYF,TRBV14,TRBJ2-3
CASTPGGETQYF,TRBV5-1,TRBJ2-5
CASSPTKTSGYGEQFF,TRBV5-8,TRBJ2-1
CASSRGDEQYF,TRBV3-1/TRBV3-2,TRBJ2-7
CASSKSGGREQYF,TRBV5-5,TRBJ2-7
CATSDGGLETQYF,TRBV24-1,TRBJ2-5
CSVVRGQETQYF,TRBV29-1,TRBJ2-5
CASSEIRQGGNEKLFF,TRBV6-1,TRBJ1-4
CASSKGGQGIRGYTF,TRBV21-1,TRBJ1-2
CASSRGSAYEQYF,TRBV7-9,TRBJ2-7
CASSQGVGTEAFF,TRBV19,TRBJ1-1
CSASGPYEQYF,TRBV20-1,TRBJ2-7
CASSLLGGVQQETQYF,TRBV11-2,TRBJ2-5
CASSYLNTEAFF,TRBV6-5,TRBJ1-1
CASSVGDREIETQYF,TRBV7-9,TRBJ2-5
CASSQYGGTNEKLFF,TRBV4-3,TRBJ1-4
CASSLGLAGQDTQYF,TRBV7-3,TRBJ2-3
CASSRTSGGIGPFF,TRBV7-2,TRBJ2-1
CASSSTGYEQYF,TRBV2,TRBJ2-7
CASSIDSSDNEQFF,TRBV19,TRBJ2-1
CASSDRDGGQYSNQPQHF,TRBV19,TRBJ1-5
CASSSRDRAYEQYF,TRBV5-4,TRBJ2-7